This T cell receptor beta chain came from a study of T cell responses to AZD1222 COVID-19 vaccine. Repertoires were generated with immunoSEQ multiplex PCR, while TCRdb's copy carries only in-frame clones and drops some. In the table there are some 86,000 clones, approximately 80% of which are singletons. Germline V gene sequence: CDR1 SGHKS, CDR2 YYEKEE (reference sequence). V was clipped by 1 base and J by 5 bases, with 13 bases between them. The CDR3 covers 14 residues. Sample: peripheral blood, taken on day 0 of AZD1222 vaccination. The V gene is TRBV5-5, the J gene TRBJ2-7; D is unclear. The TCR originated in an adult in good health. CDR3 amino acids: CASSLSLRLNEQYF. The CDR3 DNA is TGTGCCAGCAGCTTGTCGCTCAGGCTGAACGAGCAGTACTTC. Looking up the rest from reference TRBV5-5 and TRBJ2-7 gives the full variable domain: DAGVTQSPTHLIKTRGQQVTLRCSPISGHKSVSWYQQVLGQGPQFIFQYYEKEERGRGNFPDRFSARQFPNYSSELNVNALLLGDSALYLCASSLSLRLNEQYFGPGTRLTVT.